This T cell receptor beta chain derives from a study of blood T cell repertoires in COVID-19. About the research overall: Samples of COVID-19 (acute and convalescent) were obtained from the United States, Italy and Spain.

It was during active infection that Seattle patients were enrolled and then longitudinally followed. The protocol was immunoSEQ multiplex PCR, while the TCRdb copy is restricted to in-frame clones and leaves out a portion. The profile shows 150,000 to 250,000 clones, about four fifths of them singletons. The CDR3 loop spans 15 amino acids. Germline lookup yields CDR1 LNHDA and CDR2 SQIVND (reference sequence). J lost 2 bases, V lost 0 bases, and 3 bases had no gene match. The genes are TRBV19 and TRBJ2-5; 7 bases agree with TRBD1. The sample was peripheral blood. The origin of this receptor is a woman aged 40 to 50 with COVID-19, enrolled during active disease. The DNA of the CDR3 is TGTGCCAGTAGTATAGAAGGGGGCCCACAAGAGACCCAGTACTTC. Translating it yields CASSIEGGPQETQYF.